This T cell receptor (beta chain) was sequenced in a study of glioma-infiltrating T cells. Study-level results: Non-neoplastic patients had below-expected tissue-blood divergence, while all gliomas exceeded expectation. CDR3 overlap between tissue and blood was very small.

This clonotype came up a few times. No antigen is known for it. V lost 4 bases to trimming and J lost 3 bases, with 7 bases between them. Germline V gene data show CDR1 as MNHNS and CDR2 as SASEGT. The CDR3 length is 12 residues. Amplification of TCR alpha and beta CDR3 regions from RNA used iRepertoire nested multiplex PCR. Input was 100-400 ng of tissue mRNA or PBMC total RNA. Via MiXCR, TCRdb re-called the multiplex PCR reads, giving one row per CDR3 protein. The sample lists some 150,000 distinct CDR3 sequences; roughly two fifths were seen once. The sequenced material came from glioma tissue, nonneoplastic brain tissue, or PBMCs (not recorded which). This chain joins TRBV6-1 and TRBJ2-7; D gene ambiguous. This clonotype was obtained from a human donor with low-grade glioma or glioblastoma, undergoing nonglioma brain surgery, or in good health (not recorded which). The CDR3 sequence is CASSGTGYEQYF. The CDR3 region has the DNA TGTGCCAGCAGTGGGACCGGCTACGAGCAGTACTTC.